This TCR delta chain stems from a study of Vδ1+ human thymocytes. Germline V gives CDR1 GEAIGNYY, CDR2 EKD. This CDR3 has 18 amino acids. With 2 bases removed from V and 0 bases from J, the gap between germline ends came to 21 bases. This clone came up a few times. Its antigen is unidentified. Points from the study as a whole: Thymic TRG and TRD repertoires appeared highly polyclonal. Bulk data may be misread because of unexpected Vdelta2 sequences.

Sequences come from RNA converted to cDNA by reverse transcription. Multiplex PCR used pooled V-gene forward primers and a constant-region reverse primer to amplify CDR3s. TCRdb re-called the multiplex PCR reads using CATT. The sample has about 73,000 delta-chain clones; approximately 34% are singletons. The sequence derives from a boy under two years old who had congenital heart surgery. The chain carries TRDV2 and TRDJ1, with D maybe TRDD3 (6 bases). The specimen was Vdelta1+ gamma-delta thymocytes from the thymus. The subset is: FACS-sorted CD3+ TCRalphabeta- TCRVdelta1+ TCRVdelta2- thymocytes. The DNA for the CDR3 is TGTGCCTGTGACAAACACAAAAACTGGGAGGAGTACACCGATAAACTCATCTTT. Translated: CACDKHKNWEEYTDKLIF.